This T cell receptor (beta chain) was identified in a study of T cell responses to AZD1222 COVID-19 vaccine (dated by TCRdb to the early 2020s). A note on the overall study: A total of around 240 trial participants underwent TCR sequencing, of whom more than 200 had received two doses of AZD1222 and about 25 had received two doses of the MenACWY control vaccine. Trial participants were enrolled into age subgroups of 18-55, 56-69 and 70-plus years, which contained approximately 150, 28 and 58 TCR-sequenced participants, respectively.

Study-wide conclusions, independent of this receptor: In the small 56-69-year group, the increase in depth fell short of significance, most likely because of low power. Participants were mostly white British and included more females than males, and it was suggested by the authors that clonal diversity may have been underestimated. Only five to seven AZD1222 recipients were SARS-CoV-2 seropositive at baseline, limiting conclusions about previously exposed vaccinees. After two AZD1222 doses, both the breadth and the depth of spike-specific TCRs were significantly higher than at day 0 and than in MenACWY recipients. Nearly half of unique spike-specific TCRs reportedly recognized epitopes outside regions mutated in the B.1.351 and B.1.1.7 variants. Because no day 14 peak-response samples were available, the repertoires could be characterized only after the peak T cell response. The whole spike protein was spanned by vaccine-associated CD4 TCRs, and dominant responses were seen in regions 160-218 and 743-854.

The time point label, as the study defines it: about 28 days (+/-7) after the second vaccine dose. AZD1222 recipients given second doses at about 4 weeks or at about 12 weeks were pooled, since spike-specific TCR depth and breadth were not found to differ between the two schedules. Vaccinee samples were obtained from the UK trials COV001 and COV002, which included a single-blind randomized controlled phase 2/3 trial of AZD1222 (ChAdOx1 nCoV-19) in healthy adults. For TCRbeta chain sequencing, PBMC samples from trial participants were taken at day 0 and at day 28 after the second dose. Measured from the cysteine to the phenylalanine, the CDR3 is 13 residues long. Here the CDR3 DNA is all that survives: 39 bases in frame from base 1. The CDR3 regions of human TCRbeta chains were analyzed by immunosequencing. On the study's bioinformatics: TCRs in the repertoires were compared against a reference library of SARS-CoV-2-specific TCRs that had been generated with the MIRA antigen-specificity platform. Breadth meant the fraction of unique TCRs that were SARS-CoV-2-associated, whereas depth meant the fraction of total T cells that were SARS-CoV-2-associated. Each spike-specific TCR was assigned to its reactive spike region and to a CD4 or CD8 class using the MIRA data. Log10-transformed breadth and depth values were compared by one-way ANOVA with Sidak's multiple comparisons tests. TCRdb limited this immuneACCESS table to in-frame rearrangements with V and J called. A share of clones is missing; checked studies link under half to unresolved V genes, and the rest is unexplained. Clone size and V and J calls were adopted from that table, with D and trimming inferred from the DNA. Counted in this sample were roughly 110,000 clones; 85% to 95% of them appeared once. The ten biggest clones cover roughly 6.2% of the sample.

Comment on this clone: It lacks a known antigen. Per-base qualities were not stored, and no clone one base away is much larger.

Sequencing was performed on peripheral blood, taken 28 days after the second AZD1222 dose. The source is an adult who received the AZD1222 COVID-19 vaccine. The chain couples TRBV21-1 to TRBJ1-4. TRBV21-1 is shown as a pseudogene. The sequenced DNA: TGTGCCAGCCTTGAGCGGAGAACTGAAAAACTGTTTTTT. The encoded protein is CASLERRTEKLFF.